This TCR beta chain was recovered during a study of shared clonotypes between healthy human individuals. Regarding the study as a whole: Across a few donors, naive CD4 shared around 5.1%, naive CD8 less than 4%, memory CD4 approximately 2.5%, memory CD8 0.4%. What rarefaction showed was incomplete sorted-subset sequencing despite large depth. Researchers sampled blood only, noting tissue repertoires likely differ. Clonotypes shared by all four donors outscored non-shared clonotypes in generation probability.

Regarding this clone: Its matching antigen is unknown. Other DNA sequences within the sample encode an identical CDR3.

Sequencing was performed with immunoSEQ multiplex PCR; in TCRdb, only in-frame clones are kept and a portion is missing. Of around 2,000,000 clones in the sample, roughly 94% were seen once. Naive CD8 cells, CD45RO-negative and positively selected for CCR7, excluded terminally differentiated effector memory CD45RA+ cells. The CDR3 spans 14 residues. V trimming: 3 bases; J trimming: 10 bases; junction bases outside the gene matches: 1. Germline V gene lookup returns CDR1 LNHDA and CDR2 SQIVND (reference sequence). This chain links TRBV19 with TRBJ1-6, with 12 bases that match TRBD1. The origin of this receptor is a man younger than 35 in good health. Sequenced sample: naive CD8+ T cells sorted from blood. As DNA, the CDR3 is TGTGCCAGTAGTATCGGGACAGGGGGCTCACCCCTCCACTTT. It is translated as CASSIGTGGSPLHF.